This TCR beta chain was captured in a study of OX40 agonist ivuxolimab in advanced cancers. In terms of the full investigation: The costimulatory receptor OX40 (CD134) was targeted by ivuxolimab, a fully human IgG2 agonistic monoclonal antibody. Of the 52 patients in dose escalation, around 19 had hepatocellular carcinoma, about 15 had melanoma, 9 had renal cell carcinoma and 9 had head and neck cancer. The point of sequencing TCRbeta in the periphery was to test whether ivuxolimab changed TCR sequence diversity and drove clonal T-cell expansion. The paper reports the monotherapy dose-escalation portion (N = 52 patients) of the phase I ivuxolimab trial. Intravenous ivuxolimab was administered to patients every 2 weeks at six dose levels: 0.01, 0.1, 0.3, 1.5, 3 and 10 mg/kg. Partial responses occurred in three dose-escalation patients: two with cutaneous melanoma and one with hepatocellular carcinoma. In the dose-escalation cohort, 82.7% of patients were male, and the mean age was roughly 60 years, with a range of 23 to 79. Prior anti-PD-1, anti-PD-L1 or anti-CTLA-4 therapy was permitted, and checkpoint inhibitors had been received by less than 45% of dose-escalation patients.

From cysteine to phenylalanine, the CDR3 is 12 amino acids long. Here the CDR3 DNA is all that survives: 36 bases in frame from base 1. The V end loses 0 bases and the J end loses 4 bases, and a stretch of 5 bases separates them. From a lookup of the germline V gene (reference sequence), CDR1 and CDR2 are GTSNPN and SVGIG. This clone has a count of ten or more. The target of this receptor is not known. Base qualities were left out, and no much larger clone turns up one base away. Other DNA variants within this sample encode the same CDR3. For sequencing of the TCRbeta CDR3 region, genomic DNA was extracted from the sorted cells. The immunoSEQ Assay was used for sequencing of TCRbeta CDR3 regions. What TCRdb holds here is the immuneACCESS table cut down to in-frame rearrangements. Part of the clones is not present; checked against another copy, under half of the missing clones reflect an unresolved V gene, and the others are unexplained. For this sample the table gives roughly 80,000 clones, of which around four fifths were detected only once. Of the sample, around 2% is held by the ten largest clones.

The trial excluded patients who had a history of autoimmune disease or were on systemic immunosuppression. Peripheral blood for TCR sequencing was collected from all dose cohorts at baseline, on cycle 4 day 1, and on cycle 7 day 1. The samples were taken from a phase I, first-in-human, multicenter, open-label dose-escalation trial of ivuxolimab. Adults with locally advanced or metastatic head and neck squamous cell, hepatocellular, melanoma or renal cell carcinoma were enrolled in the trial. Before TCR sequencing, CD4+ and CD8+ T cells were separately sorted from peripheral blood. Points the paper makes about the study in general: The antigen specificity of the peripheral T cells that underwent clonal expansion was not determined. At doses of 0.1 to 3.0 mg/kg, clonal expansion of both CD4+ and CD8+ blood T cells was observed from baseline to week 6. After ivuxolimab, more expanded clones were found on average in CD8+ T cells than in CD4+ T cells. Low levels of normalized T-cell clonal expansion were also seen in some patients who did not respond. Partial responders in the 0.1-3.0 mg/kg groups had among the lowest normalized peripheral clonal expansion, especially among CD8+ T cells.

The sequence was obtained from an adult with an advanced solid tumor such as melanoma, head and neck, liver or kidney cancer. The chain is made from TRBV30 and TRBJ2-3, with the D gene not clear enough to name. Sequencing was performed on CD4+ or CD8+ T cells sorted from blood, taken in a trial of the OX40 agonist ivuxolimab. The DNA is as follows: TGTGCCTGGAGTGTACTTGCAGATACGCAGTATTTT. Translated, this is CAWSVLADTQYF.